This T cell receptor beta chain was retrieved from a study of cytomegalovirus exposure and HLA in healthy donors (dated by TCRdb to the late 2010s). For context, the study as a whole: In an earlier analysis of fewer than 750 of the donors, 250 to 350 Gb of sequence data and some 100 million unique TCR beta sequences from about 179 million T cells were reported. About 280 gigabases of sequencing data and around 85 million unique TCR sequences made up an early release that covered 500 to 700 HLA-typed donors. The genetic ancestry cluster associated with self-reported Caucasian donors included 80% to 90% of the approximately 400 genotyped donors. The study was designed to test whether signatures of past pathogen exposure could be identified by cataloging public T cell receptors. The study profiled the T cell repertoires of hundreds of subjects by immunosequencing and related them to cytomegalovirus serostatus. In addition to the first cohort of about 650 subjects, a separate validation cohort of approximately 130 different subjects was used. The study combined high-throughput TCR immunosequencing, statistical association of individual TCRs with disease status, and machine learning to predict cytomegalovirus infection status. A later analysis re-analyzed previously published TCR beta repertoires from 650 to 800 donors and added high-resolution HLA genotyping to study TCR occurrence patterns. Rather than drawing on any new phenotypic data, the later analysis identified candidate immune exposures from TCR beta sequences and the way those sequences occurred across donors. An earlier analysis of about 620 of the donors applied high-throughput TCR beta sequencing to assess whether each TCR beta V gene segment acted as functional or pseudogenic. Donor age, sex, ethnicity and CMV serostatus were compiled together with the repertoire data. In a later genetic analysis, genome-wide SNP genotypes for about three fifths of the 666 donors were used, and that subset was treated as a discovery cohort. All discovery cohort repertoires had been generated using a single sequencing platform. Class I and class II HLA loci were covered by the typing at four-digit resolution. The number of typed donors differed by locus: about 629-630 for A, B, C, DRB1 and DQB1; 500 to 550 for DQA1; some 610 for DPA1; and some 430 for DPB1. Five DR-DQ haplotypes were handled as single units for association and clustering, since linkage in the cohort was strong. Across roughly 420 genotyped donors of the cohort, an average of roughly 200,000 unique TCR beta nucleotide sequences per donor were sequenced, and approximately 19% of those sequences were non-productive.

Overall study outcomes, separate from this receptor: The only immune exposure information available for the cohort was CMV serostatus. According to a later analysis, parvovirus B19, influenza, CMV and Epstein-Barr virus appeared linked to several top co-occurrence clusters. A cluster of highly shared sequence variants was judged likely to be a technical artifact of the sequencing pipeline. A total of 150 to 200 TCR beta chains were listed by the study as associated with cytomegalovirus. While some public TCRs were present in many individuals, most TCR sequences turned up only very rarely across donors. In a later analysis, the rate of TCR association differed among HLA loci, with DRB1 alleles having the most associated TCRs and HLA-C alleles having the fewest. The authors suggested that the approach could potentially be generalized to other disease states and immunological phenotypes. In a later analysis, HLA-associated TCR beta chains were found to be more clonally expanded and to have lower generation probabilities than equally common non-associated chains. Linkage disequilibrium might explain the correlated functional status among segregating V segments, but an unknown experimental factor could not be ruled out. Presence/absence analyses assumed roughly uniform sequencing depth across donors, an assumption that may not hold. HLA typing was unavailable for some donors at each locus, so association tests used only the typed subset. In vitro tests confirmed that three of the cytomegalovirus-associated TCR beta chains recognize cytomegalovirus antigens. A further reported finding was that TCR beta sequences accurately predicted the HLA-A and HLA-B alleles for most subjects in the first cohort. Because counts were too low, roughly 17 rarely observed V segments, including chromosome 9 orphons, were left out of the earlier analysis of 587 of the donors. An association between a missense DCLRE1C variant and V-gene and J-gene trimming of TCR beta chains was found in a later genetic analysis and replicated in an independent cohort. Because the 87-base-pair reads could not distinguish some IMGT-functional V segments, including TRBV6-2 and TRBV6-3, those segments were excluded. In a later analysis, most CMV-associated TCR beta chains were found to appear HLA-restricted, with HLA associations seemingly driven largely by CMV exposure. In both the original and validation cohorts, the classifier was reported to diagnose cytomegalovirus status with high specificity and sensitivity. In an earlier analysis of under 600 of the donors, most TCR beta V segments were observed in productive rearrangements about 87% or about 30% of the time, broadly matching IMGT annotations. In this cohort, only TCR beta chains were sequenced, and detectable features were limited by the absence of alpha or paired-chain data. Compared with the approximately 720-donor mean, donors in an Asian-associated ancestry cluster had fewer N-insertions in productive TCRs, according to a later genetic analysis. A later analysis associated 16,951 TCR beta sequences with specific HLA alleles at a false discovery rate of 0.05. Assigning TCR associations to individual alleles was difficult when HLA alleles, especially DR and DQ, strongly co-occurred.

For CDR1 and CDR2, the germline V gene lists MDHEN and SYDVKM. V sheds 3 bases and J sheds 10 bases, leaving 13 bases between their ends. The CDR3 spans 13 residues, from the cysteine through the phenylalanine. The read is trimmed to its CDR3 DNA, 39 bases read in frame from base 1. About this clone itself: There is no known antigen for this receptor. No much larger clone is present one base from it, and per-base qualities are unavailable.

Library method: the immunoSEQ multiplex PCR assay. The multiplex PCR relied on a mix of 60 forward primers for TCR Vbeta segments and 13 reverse primers for TCR Jbeta segments. Amplification of the CDR3 region of rearranged TCR beta genes was performed with a multiplex PCR assay on genomic DNA. Amplified TCR beta libraries were sequenced as 87-base-pair reads on the Illumina HiSeq System. The paper's processing steps were these. A later analysis tallied approximately 87 million unique TCR beta chains across the 640 or so repertoires, and about 10 million of those chains were shared by two or more donors. To remove PCR and sequencing errors, raw reads were error-corrected and collapsed into unique sequences using a nearest-neighbor algorithm that merged closely related sequences. CDR3 sequences were aligned to IMGT reference sequences to assign V, D and J gene segments. For a sequence to be retained, at least a six-nucleotide match to both a V gene segment and a J gene segment was required. Rearrangements were classified as productive when the CDR3 lacked stop codons and remained in frame with V and J, and all other rearrangements were classified as non-productive. CDR3 was defined according to IMGT convention as the region running from the second conserved V-encoded cysteine to the conserved J-encoded phenylalanine. The earlier analysis of 587 of the donors excluded any sequence lacking an unambiguous match to a single V gene segment. In an earlier analysis of some 590 of the donors, a V segment was called functional when productive rearrangements were above 56.7%, and segregating when the standard deviation between donors exceeded 5%. A statistical classification framework was built for diagnosing cytomegalovirus status from the catalog of TCR beta chain sequences. In a later analysis, V and J genes were assigned by comparing TCR nucleotide sequences against IMGT/GENE-DB human TR gene sequences. A later analysis assigned CDR3 sequences and most-parsimonious VDJ recombination scenarios with the TCRdist pipeline. In a later analysis, each TCR beta chain was defined by its CDR3 amino acid sequence together with its V-gene family, and reads lacking a unique V-gene family were excluded. As a way to deal with suspected cross-contamination and a sequencing artifact, a later analysis dropped 450 to 600 nucleotide sequences that were highly shared and had low generation probability. A later analysis calculated a clonal expansion index for each public chain from normalized within-repertoire ranks of inferred template counts. A later analysis computed generation probabilities with a VDJ recombination model fitted to out-of-frame rearrangements, and checked the results against IGoR. In a later analysis, TCR-TCR, TCR-HLA and TCR-CMV co-occurrence was scored with hypergeometric tests, and a repertoire-size bias correction was applied to TCR pairs. In a later analysis, false discovery rates were estimated by permuting HLA or CMV assignments 20 times. In a later analysis, co-occurring TCRs were grouped using DBSCAN, with TCRdist sequence similarity added in when clustering inside HLA-allele-positive subsets. Repertoires with fewer than 30,000 or more than 120,000 public chains were left out of co-occurrence clustering, as were about 5 repertoires with anomalous nucleotide sharing. TCRdb retrieved this table from immuneACCESS and kept in-frame rearrangements only. Not all clones are present; in checked studies, unresolved V genes account for under half, and no reason is known for the remainder. V and J calls and clone size come straight from that table; D and trimming were deduced from the DNA. The sample profile shows under 200,000 clones; 80% to 85% of them were found once. Of the sample, approximately 2% falls within the top ten clones.

In total, just over 650 healthy bone marrow donors made up the cohort. At the time of sampling, every cohort member was nominally healthy, though immune exposures that went unrecorded were likely present. The donor was CMV seronegative and belonged to the group of under 400 seronegative cohort members. Each donor provided a peripheral blood sample, and peripheral blood mononuclear cells were used for TCR beta sequencing. The Qiagen DNeasy Blood Extraction Kit was used to extract genomic DNA from the blood cell samples. Sequenced input: PBMCs. This clonotype was sampled from a man aged 18 to 30 in good health and CMV-seronegative. This receptor chain uses TRBV28 and TRBJ2-1; a confident D gene designation cannot be given. CDR3 protein: CASSLPSLREQFF. The nucleotides read TGTGCCAGCAGTTTGCCCTCCCTGAGGGAGCAGTTCTTC.